A selection of T cell receptor beta chains follows, all from one sample in a study of blood T cell repertoires in COVID-19. TCRdb's copy holds only in-frame clones and misses some; the assay was immunoSEQ multiplex PCR. Counted here are 150,000 to 200,000 clones, 84% occurring once; the ten biggest clones make up roughly 8%. The source material was PBMCs or T cells enriched from blood (not recorded which). The source of these receptors is a woman between 50 and 59 years old who had recovered from COVID-19. The conserved cysteine and the conserved F or W are not part of the CDR3 here. Clone size appears in some rows only: once, few, many, or a class for an expanded clone.

clone size: few; V gene: TRBV11-3; J gene: TRBJ2-3; CDR3 protein: ASSFGQGTDTQY
clone size: NA; V gene: TRBV5-1; J gene: TRBJ2-3; CDR3 protein: ASSMHQGGSTDTQY
clone size: NA; V gene: TRBV7-9; J gene: TRBJ2-5; CDR3 protein: ASSGRDSVLETQY
clone size: NA; V gene: TRBV4-3; J gene: TRBJ1-2; CDR3 protein: ASSQEARGNYGYT
clone size: NA; V gene: TRBV29-1; J gene: TRBJ1-5; CDR3 protein: SVGQPNQPQH
clone size: NA; V gene: TRBV7-9; J gene: TRBJ2-2; CDR3 protein: ASSLGGSGELF
clone size: once; V gene: TRBV5-1; J gene: TRBJ1-1; CDR3 protein: ASSVPGTGGSTEAF
clone size: NA; V gene: TRBV2; J gene: TRBJ1-6; CDR3 protein: ASLLGQTDNSPLH
clone size: NA; V gene: TRBV7-9; J gene: TRBJ2-7; CDR3 protein: ASSLGGTLIVYEQY
clone size: NA; V gene: TRBV28; J gene: TRBJ2-5; CDR3 protein: ASSSRTSGSLETQY
clone size: NA; V gene: TRBV15; J gene: TRBJ1-1; CDR3 protein: ATSISFGTERNTEAF
clone size: once; V gene: TRBV10-3; J gene: TRBJ2-7; CDR3 protein: AISTTGAYEQY
clone size: NA; V gene: TRBV5-4; J gene: TRBJ1-3; CDR3 protein: ASRKTGAYSGNTIY
clone size: NA; V gene: TRBV18; J gene: TRBJ1-2; CDR3 protein: ASSPPGDRAGYT
clone size: NA; V gene: TRBV21-1; J gene: TRBJ2-1; CDR3 protein: ASNATSGNSYNEQF
clone size: NA; V gene: TRBV4-3; J gene: TRBJ1-2; CDR3 protein: ASSQDPVPHYGYT
clone size: NA; V gene: TRBV6-4; J gene: TRBJ1-1; CDR3 protein: ASSVYRENTEAF
clone size: NA; V gene: TRBV5-4; J gene: TRBJ2-5; CDR3 protein: ASSSQGEETQY
clone size: NA; V gene: TRBV28; J gene: TRBJ2-3; CDR3 protein: ASSFGGNADTQY
clone size: NA; V gene: TRBV21-1; J gene: TRBJ1-2; CDR3 protein: ASSKARPGSNYGYT
clone size: NA; V gene: TRBV29-1; J gene: TRBJ2-3; CDR3 protein: SVAIGTTSTDTQY
clone size: NA; V gene: TRBV28; J gene: TRBJ1-3; CDR3 protein: ASSLYRGLDTIY
clone size: NA; V gene: TRBV11-2; J gene: TRBJ2-7; CDR3 protein: ASSLDLSGYEQY
clone size: NA; V gene: TRBV18; J gene: TRBJ2-1; CDR3 protein: ASSPLGTANEQF
clone size: few; V gene: TRBV19; J gene: TRBJ1-5; CDR3 protein: ASSSSRSNQPQH
clone size: NA; V gene: TRBV4-3; J gene: TRBJ2-3; CDR3 protein: ASSQSSGGQTDTQY
clone size: NA; V gene: TRBV6-5; J gene: TRBJ1-6; CDR3 protein: ASSYRRDNSPLH
clone size: NA; V gene: TRBV7-9; J gene: TRBJ2-1; CDR3 protein: ASPSGTGGFNEQF
clone size: NA; V gene: TRBV5-4; J gene: TRBJ2-2; CDR3 protein: ASSDPGTGRTGELF
clone size: few; V gene: TRBV14; J gene: TRBJ1-6; CDR3 protein: ASRRENGPNSPLH
clone size: NA; V gene: TRBV5-1; J gene: TRBJ2-5; CDR3 protein: ASSLAAGLSAGAQY
clone size: NA; V gene: TRBV3-1/TRBV3-2; J gene: TRBJ2-3; CDR3 protein: ASSRSQGRGGSDTQY
clone size: once; V gene: TRBV7-3; J gene: TRBJ1-2; CDR3 protein: ASSLDSRGTYGYT
clone size: once; V gene: TRBV7-9; J gene: TRBJ1-2; CDR3 protein: ASSSSGTGDVGYT
clone size: NA; V gene: TRBV7-9; J gene: TRBJ2-1; CDR3 protein: ASSLVRTTTREQF
clone size: NA; V gene: TRBV7-9; J gene: TRBJ1-2; CDR3 protein: ASSLNAGQVNGYT
clone size: NA; V gene: TRBV18; J gene: TRBJ1-3; CDR3 protein: ASSPGGFGNTIY
clone size: NA; V gene: TRBV20-1; J gene: TRBJ2-5; CDR3 protein: SARGREAQY
clone size: NA; V gene: TRBV3-1/TRBV3-2; J gene: TRBJ2-3; CDR3 protein: ASSQVSGAATQY
clone size: NA; V gene: TRBV28; J gene: TRBJ1-2; CDR3 protein: ASSYDRDYGYT
clone size: NA; V gene: TRBV2; J gene: TRBJ1-1; CDR3 protein: ASRGSGRNTEAF
clone size: NA; V gene: TRBV6-5; J gene: TRBJ2-3; CDR3 protein: ASGQNYYTDTQY
clone size: NA; V gene: TRBV5-6; J gene: TRBJ1-1; CDR3 protein: ASSLDRTNTEAF
clone size: NA; V gene: TRBV10-1; J gene: TRBJ1-4; CDR3 protein: ASRLPYRVRSKATNEKLF
clone size: NA; V gene: TRBV7-2; J gene: TRBJ1-2; CDR3 protein: ASSLAGEGYGYT
clone size: once; V gene: TRBV12-5; J gene: TRBJ1-5; CDR3 protein: ASATDRGLNQPQH
clone size: NA; V gene: TRBV27; J gene: TRBJ2-7; CDR3 protein: ASSPPHSGRRFYEQY
clone size: NA; V gene: TRBV12-3/TRBV12-4; J gene: TRBJ1-1; CDR3 protein: ASSRTGAEAF
clone size: few; V gene: TRBV4-3; J gene: TRBJ1-4; CDR3 protein: ASSRDRGANEKLF
clone size: once; V gene: TRBV19; J gene: TRBJ2-2; CDR3 protein: ASSGAGATGELF
clone size: NA; V gene: TRBV5-4; J gene: TRBJ1-6; CDR3 protein: ASSLGGTGGSPLH
clone size: NA; V gene: TRBV19; J gene: TRBJ1-2; CDR3 protein: ASSNRDRGGYT
clone size: NA; V gene: TRBV24-1; J gene: TRBJ2-1; CDR3 protein: ATSHPAGENEQF
clone size: NA; V gene: TRBV21-1; J gene: TRBJ2-7; CDR3 protein: ASSTQGQIPSYEQY
clone size: NA; V gene: TRBV24-1; J gene: TRBJ2-1; CDR3 protein: ATNRGQGSHEQF
clone size: NA; V gene: TRBV12-3/TRBV12-4; J gene: TRBJ2-1; CDR3 protein: ATSIQGNEQF
clone size: NA; V gene: TRBV5-1; J gene: TRBJ1-2; CDR3 protein: ASSPYREGYT
clone size: NA; V gene: TRBV28; J gene: TRBJ1-5; CDR3 protein: ASSYPPQPQH
clone size: NA; V gene: TRBV18; J gene: TRBJ2-4; CDR3 protein: ASSPPGSAKNIQY
clone size: NA; V gene: TRBV5-8; J gene: TRBJ2-7; CDR3 protein: ASSLVVGWRNEQY